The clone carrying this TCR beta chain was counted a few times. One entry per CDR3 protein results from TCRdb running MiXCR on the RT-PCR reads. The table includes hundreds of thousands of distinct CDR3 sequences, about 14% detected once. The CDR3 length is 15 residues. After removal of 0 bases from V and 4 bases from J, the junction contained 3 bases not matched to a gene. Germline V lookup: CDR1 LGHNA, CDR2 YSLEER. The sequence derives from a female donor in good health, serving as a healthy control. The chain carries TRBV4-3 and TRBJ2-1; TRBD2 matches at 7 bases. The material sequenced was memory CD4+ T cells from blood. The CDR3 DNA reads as TGCGCCAGCAGCCAAGAAACGGGAGGATACAATGAGCAGTTCTTC. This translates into CASSQETGGYNEQFF.